This T cell receptor (beta chain) appears in the sequencing data of a study of shared clonotypes between healthy human individuals. This clone was recorded only once. Its specificity is not known. Looked up from germline, CDR1 is MDHEN and CDR2 is SYDVKM. There are 12 residues in the CDR3. Trimming at V came to 4 bases and at J to 15 bases, leaving 5 bases not matched to a gene. General study findings and limits: The study generally estimated greater richness for naive than memory subsets.

Profiling relied on immunoSEQ multiplex PCR, and the TCRdb table lists in-frame clones only, not all of them. Here the sample spans some 1,100,000 clones, 70% to 80% being singletons. The clonotype was recovered from a man between 18 and 35 years old in good health. Some clones in this sample may be carry-over from other donors' samples. The sequenced sample was memory CD4+ T cells from PBMCs. The subset here: CD45RA-negative fraction. V and J are TRBV28 and TRBJ2-1; 11 bases agree with TRBD1. CDR3 bases: TGTGCCAGCAGTTCCCGGGGGACAGGGGGGTTCTTC. Protein: CASSSRGTGGFF.